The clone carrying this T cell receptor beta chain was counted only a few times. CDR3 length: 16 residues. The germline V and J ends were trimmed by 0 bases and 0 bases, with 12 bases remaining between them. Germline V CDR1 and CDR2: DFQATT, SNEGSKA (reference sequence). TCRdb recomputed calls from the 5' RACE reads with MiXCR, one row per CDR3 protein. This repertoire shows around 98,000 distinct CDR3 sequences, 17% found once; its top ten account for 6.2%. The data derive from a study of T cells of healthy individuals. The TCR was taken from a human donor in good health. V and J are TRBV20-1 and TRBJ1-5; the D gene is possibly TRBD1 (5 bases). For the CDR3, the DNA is TGCAGTGCTAGAGATGGCAGGGATAATAGCAATCAGCCCCAGCATTTT. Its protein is CSARDGRDNSNQPQHF.